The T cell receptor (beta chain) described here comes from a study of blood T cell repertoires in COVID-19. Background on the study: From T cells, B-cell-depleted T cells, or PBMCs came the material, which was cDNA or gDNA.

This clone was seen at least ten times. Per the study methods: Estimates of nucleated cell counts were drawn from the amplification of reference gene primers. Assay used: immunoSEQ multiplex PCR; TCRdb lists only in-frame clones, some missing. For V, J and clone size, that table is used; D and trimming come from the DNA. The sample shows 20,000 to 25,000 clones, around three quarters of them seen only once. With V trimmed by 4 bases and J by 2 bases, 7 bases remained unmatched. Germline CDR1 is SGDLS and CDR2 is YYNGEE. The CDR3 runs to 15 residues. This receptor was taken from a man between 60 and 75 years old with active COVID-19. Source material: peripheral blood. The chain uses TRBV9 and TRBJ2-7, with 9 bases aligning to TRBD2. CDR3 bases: TGTGCCAGCAGCTCCCGGACTAGCGAACCCTACGAGCAGTACTTC. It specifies CASSSRTSEPYEQYF.